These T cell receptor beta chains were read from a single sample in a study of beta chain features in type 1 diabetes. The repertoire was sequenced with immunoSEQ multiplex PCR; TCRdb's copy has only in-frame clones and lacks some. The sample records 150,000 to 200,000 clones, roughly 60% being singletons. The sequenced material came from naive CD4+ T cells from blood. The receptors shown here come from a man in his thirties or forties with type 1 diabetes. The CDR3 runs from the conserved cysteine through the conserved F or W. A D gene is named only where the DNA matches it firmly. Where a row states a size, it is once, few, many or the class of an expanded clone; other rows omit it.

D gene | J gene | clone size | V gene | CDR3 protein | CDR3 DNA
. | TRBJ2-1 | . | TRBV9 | CASSVRDVGYNEQFF | TGTGCCAGCAGCGTGAGAGACGTGGGGTACAATGAGCAGTTCTTC
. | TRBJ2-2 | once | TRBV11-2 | CASSLEGFGGELFF | TGTGCCAGCAGCTTAGAGGGGTTCGGCGGGGAGCTGTTTTTT
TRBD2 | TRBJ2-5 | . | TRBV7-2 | CASSLSLLREETQYF | TGTGCCAGCAGCTTGTCCCTGCTGCGGGAGGAGACCCAGTACTTC
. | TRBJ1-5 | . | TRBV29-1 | CSVGTENQPQHF | TGCAGCGTCGGGACGGAGAATCAGCCCCAGCATTTT
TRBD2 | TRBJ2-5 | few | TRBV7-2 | CASSQSGGAAETQYF | TGTGCCAGCAGCCAGAGCGGGGGGGCCGCAGAGACCCAGTACTTC
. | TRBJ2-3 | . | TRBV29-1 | CSLRSLITDTQYF | TGCAGCCTCCGTTCCCTGATCACAGATACGCAGTATTTT
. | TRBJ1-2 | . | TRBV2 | CASERGSGAILGYTF | TGTGCCAGCGAGAGGGGAAGCGGCGCCATACTAGGCTACACCTTC
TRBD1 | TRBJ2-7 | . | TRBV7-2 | CASSISGTDSYEQYF | TGTGCCAGCAGCATATCCGGGACAGACTCCTACGAGCAGTACTTC
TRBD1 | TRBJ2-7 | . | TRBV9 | CASSVGDRDHYEQYF | TGTGCCAGCAGCGTAGGGGACAGGGACCACTACGAGCAGTACTTC
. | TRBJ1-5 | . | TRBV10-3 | CAISESKPQHF | TGTGCCATCAGTGAGAGTAAGCCCCAGCATTTT
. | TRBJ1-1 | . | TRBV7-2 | CASSLALMWFF | TGTGCCAGCAGCTTAGCCCTTATGTGGTTCTTT
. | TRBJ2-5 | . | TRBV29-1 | CSVGQGRETQYF | TGCAGCGTTGGTCAGGGGAGGGAGACCCAGTACTTC
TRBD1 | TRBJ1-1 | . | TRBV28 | CASSLPGTGVTEAFF | TGTGCCAGCAGTTTACCCGGGACAGGGGTCACTGAAGCTTTCTTT
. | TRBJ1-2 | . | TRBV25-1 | CASSEYTAAGGYTF | TGTGCCAGCAGTGAATATACGGCCGCCGGAGGCTACACCTTC
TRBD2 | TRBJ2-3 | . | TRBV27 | CASSPERPGLGTDTQYF | TGTGCCAGCAGTCCTGAAAGGCCGGGACTAGGCACAGATACGCAGTATTTT
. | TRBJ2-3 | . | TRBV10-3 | CAISESTRGDTQYF | TGTGCCATCAGTGAGTCTACCCGAGGAGATACGCAGTATTTT
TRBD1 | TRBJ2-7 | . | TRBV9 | CASSVGLGQGDYEQYF | TGTGCCAGCAGCGTAGGCTTGGGACAGGGGGACTACGAGCAGTACTTC
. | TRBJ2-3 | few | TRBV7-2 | CASSSQGVGTDTQYF | TGTGCCAGCAGCTCTCAAGGTGTAGGAACAGATACGCAGTATTTT
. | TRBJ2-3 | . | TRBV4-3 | CASSQEGLGDHTDTQYF | TGCGCCAGCAGCCAAGAAGGGTTAGGGGATCACACAGATACGCAGTATTTT
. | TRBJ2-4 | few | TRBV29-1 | CSVEEPRNIQYF | TGCAGCGTTGAAGAACCCCGAAACATTCAGTACTTC
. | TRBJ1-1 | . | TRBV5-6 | CASSEKTVNTEAFF | TGTGCCAGCAGCGAGAAAACAGTGAACACTGAAGCTTTCTTT
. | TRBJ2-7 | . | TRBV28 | CASSLGTMYEQYF | TGTGCCAGCAGTTTAGGGACAATGTACGAGCAGTACTTC
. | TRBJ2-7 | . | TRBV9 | CASSDSDSAVLYEQYF | TGTGCCAGCAGCGATTCTGACAGCGCTGTCCTCTACGAGCAGTACTTC
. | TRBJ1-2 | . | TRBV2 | CASSDNPARYTF | TGTGCCAGCAGTGATAACCCGGCGCGCTACACCTTC
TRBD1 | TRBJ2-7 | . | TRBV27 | CASSLQGAYEQYF | TGTGCCAGCAGTTTACAGGGGGCCTACGAGCAGTACTTC
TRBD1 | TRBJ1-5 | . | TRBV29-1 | CSVVTGADQPQHF | TGCAGCGTTGTGACAGGGGCGGATCAGCCCCAGCATTTT
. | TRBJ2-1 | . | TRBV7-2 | CASSLAGSYSYNEQFF | TGTGCCAGCAGCTTAGCGGGCAGCTACTCCTACAATGAGCAGTTCTTC
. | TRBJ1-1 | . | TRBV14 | CASSPRRENMNTEAFF | TGTGCCAGCAGCCCGAGGCGGGAGAACATGAACACTGAAGCTTTCTTT
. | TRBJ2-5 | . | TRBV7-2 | CASSARETQYF | TGTGCCAGCAGCGCCCGGGAGACCCAGTACTTC
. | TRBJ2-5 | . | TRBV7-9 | CASSPGVETQYF | TGTGCCAGCAGCCCTGGTGTTGAGACCCAGTACTTC
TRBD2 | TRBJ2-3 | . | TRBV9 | CASSALRASGGLMDTQYF | TGTGCCAGCAGCGCCCTGCGGGCTAGCGGGGGTTTGATGGATACGCAGTATTTT
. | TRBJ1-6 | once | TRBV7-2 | CASSQMAGTTNSPLHF | TGTGCCAGCAGCCAAATGGCGGGCACAACTAATTCACCCCTCCACTTT
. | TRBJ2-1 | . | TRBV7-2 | CAKTSSRGEQFF | TGTGCCAAAACGAGTAGCCGCGGTGAGCAGTTCTTC
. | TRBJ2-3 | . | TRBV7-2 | CASSLWVTDTQYF | TGTGCCAGCAGCCTATGGGTCACAGATACGCAGTATTTT
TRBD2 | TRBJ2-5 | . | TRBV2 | CASSAGLAGQETQYF | TGTGCCAGCAGTGCCGGACTAGCGGGCCAAGAGACCCAGTACTTC
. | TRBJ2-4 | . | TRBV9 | CASSARDLTGENIQYF | TGTGCCAGCAGCGCAAGAGACCTGACAGGAGAAAACATTCAGTACTTC
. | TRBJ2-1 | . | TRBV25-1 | CASRGESVQFF | TGTGCCAGCAGGGGGGAGTCTGTGCAGTTCTTC
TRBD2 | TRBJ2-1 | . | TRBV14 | CASSRTSGGLNEQFF | TGTGCCAGCAGCCGGACTAGCGGGGGCCTAAATGAGCAGTTCTTC
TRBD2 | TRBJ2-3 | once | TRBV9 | CASSVATPAPGLAGGSSSTDTQYF | TGTGCCAGCAGCGTAGCTACCCCCGCCCCCGGACTAGCGGGGGGTTCTTCTAGCACAGATACGCAGTATTTT
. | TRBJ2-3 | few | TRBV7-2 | CASSEGGPSTDTQYF | TGTGCCAGCTCAGAGGGGGGGCCGAGCACAGATACGCAGTATTTT
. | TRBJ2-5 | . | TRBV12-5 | CASGLWDQETQYF | TGTGCTAGTGGTTTGTGGGATCAAGAGACCCAGTACTTC
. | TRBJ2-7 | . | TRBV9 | CASSVAHGGLQYF | TGTGCCAGCAGCGTAGCCCACGGGGGCTTGCAGTACTTC
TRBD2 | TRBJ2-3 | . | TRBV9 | CASSESGGATDTQYF | TGTGCCAGCAGCGAAAGCGGGGGGGCGACAGATACGCAGTATTTT
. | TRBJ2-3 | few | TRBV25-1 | CASSEDTDTQYF | TGTGCCAGCAGTGAGGACACAGATACGCAGTATTTT
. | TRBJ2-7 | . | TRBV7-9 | CASSFQGSNEQYF | TGTGCCAGCAGCTTTCAGGGCTCGAACGAGCAGTACTTC
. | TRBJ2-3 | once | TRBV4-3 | CASSQEGRTDTQYF | TGCGCCAGCAGCCAAGAGGGTCGGACAGATACGCAGTATTTT
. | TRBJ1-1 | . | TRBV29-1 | CSVEVGENTEAFF | TGCAGCGTTGAAGTGGGCGAGAACACTGAAGCTTTCTTT
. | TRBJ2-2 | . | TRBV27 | CASSKETNTGELFF | TGTGCCAGCAGTAAGGAGACGAACACCGGGGAGCTGTTTTTT
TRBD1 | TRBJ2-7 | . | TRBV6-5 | CASRAGTGGSYEQYF | TGTGCCAGCAGGGCCGGGACAGGGGGTTCCTACGAGCAGTACTTC
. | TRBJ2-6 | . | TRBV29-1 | CSVVPSGANVLTF | TGCAGCGTTGTCCCTTCTGGGGCCAACGTCCTGACTTTC
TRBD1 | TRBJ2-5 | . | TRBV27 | CASSSLTDQGQLPSQYF | TGTGCCAGCAGTTCACTCACCGACCAGGGACAGCTTCCGTCCCAGTACTTC
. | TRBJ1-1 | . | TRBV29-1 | CSEQVNTEAFF | TGCAGCGAACAAGTGAACACTGAAGCTTTCTTT
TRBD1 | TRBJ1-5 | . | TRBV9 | CASSVGTGNNQPQHF | TGTGCCAGCAGCGTCGGGACAGGGAACAATCAGCCCCAGCATTTT
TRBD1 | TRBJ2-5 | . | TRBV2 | CASSAGTGGNFETQYF | TGTGCCAGCAGTGCTGGGACAGGGGGCAATTTCGAGACCCAGTACTTC
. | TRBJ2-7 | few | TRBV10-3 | CAISEGQLDEQYF | TGTGCCATCAGTGAGGGTCAATTGGACGAGCAGTACTTC
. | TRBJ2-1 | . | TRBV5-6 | CASSAPGPSPFNEQFF | TGTGCCAGCAGCGCCCCGGGACCCAGTCCATTCAATGAGCAGTTCTTC
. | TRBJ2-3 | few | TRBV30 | CAWSPPFGTQYF | TGTGCCTGGAGTCCCCCGTTTGGTACGCAGTATTTT
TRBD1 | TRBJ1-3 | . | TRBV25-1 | CASSGQGRTGNTIYF | TGTGCCAGCAGTGGACAGGGAAGGACTGGAAACACCATATATTTT
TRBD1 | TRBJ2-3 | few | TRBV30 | CAWDREVPDTQYF | TGTGCCTGGGACAGGGAAGTCCCAGATACGCAGTATTTT